This section outlines one T cell receptor (beta chain) sequence together with its context. What it recognizes is unknown. The data are from a study of beta chain features in type 1 diabetes. Per germline, CDR1 SGHTA and CDR2 FQGNSA. Losses at the gene ends were 4 bases for V and 1 base for J; bases not matched to a gene: 8. CDR3 length: 16 residues. Study observations and caveats: Across all four CD4+ subsets, people with type 1 diabetes showed modestly shorter TCRB CDR3s.

What was sequenced were expressed TCRB transcripts, since all of the isolated RNA had been reverse transcribed. The repertoire was sequenced with immunoSEQ multiplex PCR; TCRdb's copy has only in-frame clones and lacks some. The sample holds some 350,000 clones, approximately 13% seen once. Sequencing was performed on naive CD4+ T cells from blood. The chain is built from TRBV7-2 and TRBJ2-5; 8 bases match TRBD2. The receptor comes from a woman between 18 and 29 years old with type 1 diabetes. CDR3 bases: TGTGCCAGCAGCTCCGAGAGCGGGAGAGGCCAAGAGACCCAGTACTTC. Translated: CASSSESGRGQETQYF.